The present TCR beta chain was sequenced within a study of OX40 agonist ivuxolimab in advanced cancers. Whole-study context: Clinicians treated patients with ivuxolimab, an agonistic anti-OX40 (CD134) antibody.

Using immunoSEQ multiplex PCR, the repertoire was profiled, and TCRdb retains in-frame clones only, with some absent. The data show tens of thousands of clones, over 65% seen once. V shed 6 bases and J 9 bases; nucleotides not matched to a gene: 4. The germline V gene has CDR1 LNHNV and CDR2 YYDKDF (reference sequence). The CDR3 runs to 13 residues. As concerns this clone: What it binds is not known.

Findings and caveats of the study: Relative to CD4+ cells, CD8+ T cells on average had more expanded clones. The authors did not determine the antigen specificity of the expanded peripheral T cells. Partly responding patients at 0.1-3.0 mg/kg showed some of the smallest clonal expansion.

The sequencing used CD4+ or CD8+ T cells sorted from blood, collected in a trial of the OX40 agonist ivuxolimab. The clonotype originates from an adult with an advanced solid tumor such as melanoma, head and neck, liver or kidney cancer. The rearrangement links TRBV15 to TRBJ2-1; 11 bases map to TRBD2. This CDR3 is CATSSGGAIEQFF. The CDR3 nucleotides are TGTGCCACCAGTAGCGGGGGGGCCATTGAGCAGTTCTTC.